The text below deals with one TCR beta chain. What this receptor recognizes is not known. Base qualities are not recorded, but no much larger clone differs from it by a single base. The library was generated by the immunoSEQ multiplex PCR assay. TCRdb obtained this table from immuneACCESS and retained in-frame rearrangements with V and J assigned. These tables miss some clones; where compared with another copy, unresolved V genes account for less than half of the shortfall, and the remainder is unexplained. Counted in this sample were about 80,000 clones; around 94% of them appeared once. The top ten clones comprise 0.38% of the sample. This entry is derived from a study of technical replicates of blood from a few donors (dated by TCRdb to between 2016 and 2019). Trimming removed 5 bases from V and 7 bases from J; the gene matches leave 8 bases unexplained. The cysteine opens and the phenylalanine closes a CDR3 of 15 amino acids. The DNA shown is the 45-base CDR3, in frame from base 1. In the germline V gene (reference sequence), CDR1 corresponds to MNHEY and CDR2 to SMNVEV.

The chain employs TRBV27 and TRBJ2-2, with 9 central nucleotides matching TRBD1. Sample: T cells isolated from PBMCs. This sequence originates from a human donor in good health. The nucleotide sequence reads TGTGCCAGCAGTAGAAAGACAGGGGGAGGCGGGGAGCTGTTTTTT. Protein translation: CASSRKTGGGGELFF.